These 21 T cell receptor beta chains came from one sample sequenced in a study of identical twins. One entry per CDR3 protein, called by TCRdb with MiXCR from the 5' RACE reads. The sample consists of roughly 1,500,000 distinct CDR3 sequences, 25% to 35% of them appearing once. Specimen: cord blood. Receptor source: a newborn girl in good health.

This chain connects TRBV7-2 to TRBJ2-1, with D hard to call. V shed 0 bases and J shed 11 bases, with 8 bases lying between them. The CDR3 is made up of 12 amino acids. CDR1 is SGHTA and CDR2 is FQGNSA in the germline V gene. CDR3 nucleotide sequence: TGTGCCAGCAGCTTAGCCCCTATTAAGCAGTTCTTC. Encoded protein: CASSLAPIKQFF. The full variable domain, with the rest looked up from reference TRBV7-2 and TRBJ2-1, is GAGVSQSPSNKVTEKGKDVELRCDPISGHTALYWYRQSLGQGLEFLIYFQGNSAPDKSGLPSDRFSAERTGGSVSTLTIQRTQQEDSAVYLCASSLAPIKQFFGPGTRLTVL.

This clonotype was detected a few times. The gene calls are TRBV5-1 and TRBJ2-3, with D maybe TRBD2 (7 bases). V lost 5 bases to trimming and J lost 3 bases, with 25 bases between them. The CDR3 runs to 18 residues. Germline V gives CDR1 SGHRS, CDR2 YFSETQ. The CDR3, as DNA: TGCGCCAGCAGTGGAGGGGGGGCCGTTTTCCGGTCTACAGATACGCAGTATTTT. It yields the protein CASSGGGAVFRSTDTQYF.

This clonotype was detected only a few times. The chain couples TRBV20-1 to TRBJ1-1, with 8 bases that match TRBD1. CDR1 is DFQATT, CDR2 SNEGSKA, per germline (reference sequence). The CDR3 totals 16 residues. After removal of 0 bases from V and 7 bases from J, the junction contained 13 bases not matched to a gene. CDR3 in DNA: TGCAGTGCTAGAGAGGGGGCCCGGACAGGGAATATTGAAGCTTTCTTT. Translation: CSAREGARTGNIEAFF.

A few counts support this clonotype. This chain links TRBV4-1 with TRBJ1-6, with D possibly being TRBD1 (5 bases). This CDR3 has 15 residues. Germline lookup yields CDR1 MGHRA and CDR2 YSYEKL. Trimming pared 4 bases from V and 2 bases from J, leaving 9 bases between. For the CDR3, the DNA is TGCGCCAGCAGCCGACGGACAACCTATAATTCACCCCTCCACTTT. The encoded protein is CASSRRTTYNSPLHF.

The gene calls are TRBV29-1 and TRBJ2-5, with D perhaps TRBD1 or TRBD2 (6 bases each). CDR1 SQVTM and CDR2 ANQGSEA come from the germline V gene. V was clipped by 4 bases and J by 2 bases, with 20 bases between them. This CDR3 is built from 16 residues. This CDR3 reads CSVAWRPGGPQETQYF. The DNA of the CDR3 is TGCAGCGTTGCTTGGAGACCCGGGGGCCCACAAGAGACCCAGTACTTC.

In this sample, this clonotype turned up a few times. The CDR3 DNA follows: TGTGCCAGCAGTCATATAACTAGCGGGGGGCACAATGAGCAGTTCTTC. It codes for CASSHITSGGHNEQFF. The chain is built from TRBV2 and TRBJ2-1, with 12 bases lining up with TRBD2. Germline V lookup: CDR1 SNHLY, CDR2 FYNNEI. The CDR3 spans 16 residues. Unmatched junction bases numbered 7, after V lost 5 bases and J lost 5 bases.

The chain couples TRBV2 to TRBJ2-1; 15 bases line up with TRBD2. The CDR3 has 15 residues. V was pared by 6 bases and J by 8 bases, with 5 bases of the junction left unmatched. CDR1 and CDR2 (germline): SNHLY, FYNNEI. The CDR3 DNA follows: TGTGCCAGCAGGGGGACTAGCGGGGGGTATGATGAGCAGTTCTTC. This translates into CASRGTSGGYDEQFF.

This clonotype has ten or more counts. The genes are TRBV7-9 and TRBJ1-2, with D tentatively TRBD1 (5 bases). Germline V gene data show CDR1 as SEHNR and CDR2 as FQNEAQ (reference sequence). The CDR3 spans 13 residues. Between the trimmed V and J ends, which lost 5 bases and 4 bases, there was a span of 11 bases. This CDR3 reads CASSPGLFYGYTF. The DNA of the CDR3 is TGTGCCAGCAGCCCGGGACTCTTCTATGGCTACACCTTC.

The J gene is TRBJ1-1, the V gene TRBV7-9; tentatively, D is TRBD1 (5 bases). V was clipped by 4 bases and J by 5 bases, with 20 bases between them. Germline V lookup: CDR1 SEHNR, CDR2 FQNEAQ (reference sequence). This CDR3 region has 16 residues. The CDR3 DNA follows: TGTGCCAGCAGCTCTCGACAGTCCCCTGTGGGGACTGAAGCTTTCTTT. This codes for CASSSRQSPVGTEAFF.

There are a few counts of this clonotype. The genes are TRBV24-1 and TRBJ2-7; TRBD1 agrees at 7 bases. Germline V gene data show CDR1 as KGHDR and CDR2 as SFDVKD. The CDR3 sequence is 13 residues long. The trim removed 6 bases at V and 3 bases at J, leaving 4 bases unmatched. The CDR3 loop is CATSLTGLYEQYF. CDR3 in DNA: TGTGCCACCAGTCTGACAGGGCTCTACGAGCAGTACTTC.

This clonotype appeared many times. The chain is built from TRBV2 and TRBJ2-3; a possible D gene is TRBD2 (5 bases). CDR3 length: 15 amino acids. V lost 1 base to trimming and J lost 2 bases, with 10 bases between them. Looked up from germline, CDR1 is SNHLY and CDR2 is FYNNEI. The CDR3 bases are TGTGCCAGCAGTGAAGGTCGGGGATCCACAGATACGCAGTATTTT. Translating it yields CASSEGRGSTDTQYF.

This clonotype was seen repeatedly, ten times or more. The chain is built from TRBV5-1 and TRBJ2-3, with D perhaps given as TRBD1 or TRBD2 (5 bases each). V was clipped by 5 bases and J by 5 bases, with 12 bases between them. The CDR3 spans 13 residues. The V gene's germline CDR1 is SGHRS and CDR2 YFSETQ. The CDR3 is CASSRGVGDTQYF. The DNA of the CDR3 is TGCGCCAGCAGTAGGGGAGTGGGAGATACGCAGTATTTT.

The chain carries TRBV18 and TRBJ2-4; D gene ambiguous. The J call is doubtful: the DNA matches TRBJ2-5 better. Germline assignment: CDR1 KGHSH and CDR2 LQKENI. This CDR3 has 14 amino acids. The CDR3 coding sequence is TGTGCCAGCTCACCACGGGGAAGCCAAGAGACCCAGTACTTC. Amino acids: CASSPRGSQETQYF.

This clonotype was counted a few times. The chain combines TRBV12-3 or TRBV12-4 with TRBJ2-1; D remains ambiguous. V lost 6 bases to trimming and J lost 10 bases, with 16 bases between them. CDR3 length equals 13 residues. CDR3 sequence: CASSLLRYYEQFF. CDR3 in DNA: TGTGCCAGCAGCCTACTTCGATACTACGAGCAGTTCTTC.

A few counts support this clonotype. The chain has TRBV9 and TRBJ2-7; D perhaps matches TRBD2 (5 bases). Germline-derived CDR1 and CDR2 are SGDLS and YYNGEE. V lost 4 bases and J 5 bases, leaving 16 bases between the germline ends. CDR3 size: 14 residues. CDR3 region: CASSPHSSNHEQYF. DNA for the CDR3: TGTGCCAGCAGCCCCCATTCTAGCAACCACGAGCAGTACTTC.

The chain carries TRBV6-1 and TRBJ1-2; no firm D call. V was pared by 7 bases and J by 4 bases, with 19 bases between. CDR1 MNHNS and CDR2 SASEGT come from the germline V gene. The CDR3 is 15 amino acids. CDR3 nucleotide sequence: TGTGCCAGCACCCAACGGTATAACCCGGGCTATGGCTACACCTTC. As protein: CASTQRYNPGYGYTF.

The chain's CDR3 is CASSEGWSGGSVGTQYF. In DNA, the CDR3 is TGTGCCAGCAGTGAAGGTTGGAGCGGGGGGTCCGTGGGTACGCAGTATTTT. The chain couples TRBV6-1 to TRBJ2-3; 9 nucleotides line up with TRBD2. V shed 1 base and J 8 bases; nucleotides not matched to a gene: 13. Per germline, CDR1 MNHNS and CDR2 SASEGT. CDR3 length: 17 amino acids.

V is TRBV2 and J is TRBJ2-7; 7 bases match TRBD1. The CDR3 is 15 residues long. Germline trimming cut 4 bases from V and 1 base from J; bases unmatched to any gene: 7. In germline, CDR1 is SNHLY, CDR2 FYNNEI. As DNA, the CDR3 is TGTGCCAGCAGTGTTCGGCAGGGGGTTTCCTACGAGCAGTACTTC. It translates to CASSVRQGVSYEQYF.

This clonotype was observed a few times. The chain uses TRBV19 and TRBJ2-1, with D uncertain. CDR1 and CDR2 (germline): LNHDA, SQIVND (reference sequence). V lost 7 bases, J lost 10 bases, and 14 bases lay in between. This CDR3 contains 12 residues. The CDR3 nucleotides are TGTGCCAGTATCGGTGAGCGAAGGGAGCAGTTCTTC. Protein: CASIGERREQFF. The full variable domain, in which reference TRBV19 and TRBJ2-1 provide the parts outside the CDR3, is DGGITQSPKYLFRKEGQNVTLSCEQNLNHDAMYWYRQDPGQGLRLIYYSQIVNDFQKGDIAEGYSVSREKKESFPLTVTSAQKNPTAFYLCASIGERREQFFGPGTRLTVL.

The table lists this clonotype with a few counts. The CDR3 region has the DNA TGCAGTGCTAAAACCGGGACAGTTGCGCAGCCCCAGCATTTT. Its translation is CSAKTGTVAQPQHF. This sequence joins TRBV20-1 and TRBJ1-5, with 7 bases aligning to TRBD1. The CDR3 contains 14 residues. V shed 4 bases, J shed 7 bases, and the junction held 10 bases outside the gene matches. From germline, CDR1 is DFQATT and CDR2 SNEGSKA (reference sequence).

The rearrangement links TRBV10-3 to TRBJ1-3; D gene ambiguous. CDR3 length: 13 amino acids. V was trimmed by 7 bases and J by 2 bases, leaving 9 bases between them. Germline loops: CDR1 ENHRY, CDR2 SYGVKD. DNA for the CDR3: TGTGCCATCACCCAGAGCACTGGAAACACCATATATTTT. This codes for CAITQSTGNTIYF.